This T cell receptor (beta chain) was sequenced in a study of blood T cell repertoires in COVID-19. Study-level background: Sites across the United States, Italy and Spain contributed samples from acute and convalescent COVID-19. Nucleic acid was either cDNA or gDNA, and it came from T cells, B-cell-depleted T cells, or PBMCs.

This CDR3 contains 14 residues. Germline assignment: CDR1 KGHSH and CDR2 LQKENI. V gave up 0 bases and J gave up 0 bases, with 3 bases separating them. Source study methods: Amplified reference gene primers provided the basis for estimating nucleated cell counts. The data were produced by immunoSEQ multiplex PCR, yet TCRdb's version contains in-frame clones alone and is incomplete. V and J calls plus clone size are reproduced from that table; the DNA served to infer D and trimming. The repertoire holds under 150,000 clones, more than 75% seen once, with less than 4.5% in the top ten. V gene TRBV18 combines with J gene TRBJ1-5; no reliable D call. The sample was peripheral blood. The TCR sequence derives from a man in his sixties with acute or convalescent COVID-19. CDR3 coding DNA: TGTGCCAGCTCACCACCGTATAGCAATCAGCCCCAGCATTTT. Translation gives CASSPPYSNQPQHF.